Detailed here is one T cell receptor beta chain. Profiles of TCR beta VDJ and CDR3 were generated from a genomic DNA template. TCRdb reprocessed the reads via MiXCR and lists one record per CDR3 protein. Of fewer than 250,000 distinct CDR3 sequences in the sample, about half are singletons; the top ten hold about 16%. With V trimmed by 7 bases and J by 0 bases, 9 bases remained unmatched. Germline CDR1 reads WSHSY; CDR2 reads SAAADI. This CDR3 region has 16 residues. This sample was taken from a study of CD8+CD57+ T cells in acquired aplastic anemia. The TCR sequence derives from a human donor in good health, serving as a control. The specimen sequenced was sorted CD4+, CD8+, or CD8+CD57+ T cells (not recorded which) from PBMCs. The J gene is TRBJ2-7, the V gene TRBV10-2; 10 positions match TRBD1. This CDR3 is CASNAGTGEASYEQYF. DNA for the CDR3: TGCGCCAGCAACGCCGGGACAGGGGAGGCCTCCTACGAGCAGTACTTC.